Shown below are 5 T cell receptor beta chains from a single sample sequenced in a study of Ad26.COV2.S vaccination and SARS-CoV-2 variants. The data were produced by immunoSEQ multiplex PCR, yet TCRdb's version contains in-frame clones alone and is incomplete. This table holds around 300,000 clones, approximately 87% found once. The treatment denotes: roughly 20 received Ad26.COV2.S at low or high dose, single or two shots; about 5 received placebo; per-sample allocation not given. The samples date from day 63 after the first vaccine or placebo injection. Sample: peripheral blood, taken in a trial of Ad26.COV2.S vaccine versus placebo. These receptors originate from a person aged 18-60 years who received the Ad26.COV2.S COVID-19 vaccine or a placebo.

CDR3 in amino acids: CASSLSGQDSNYGYTF. As DNA, the CDR3 is TGTGCCAGCAGCTTATCGGGACAGGATTCCAACTATGGCTACACCTTC. The chain joins TRBV7-9 to TRBJ1-2, with 8 bases identical to TRBD1. After removal of 2 bases from V and 2 bases from J, the junction contained 7 bases not matched to a gene. Germline V gene lookup returns CDR1 SEHNR and CDR2 FQNEAQ (reference sequence). This CDR3 spans 16 amino acids.

The DNA of the CDR3 is TGTGCCAGCAGTTACAATCCCTATGGCTACACCTTC. Translated, it gives CASSYNPYGYTF. The V gene is TRBV6-2 or TRBV6-3, the J gene TRBJ1-2; the D is unclear. Germline values: CDR1 MNHEY, CDR2 SVGEGT. This CDR3 region has 12 residues. Trimming removed 2 bases from V and 4 bases from J, with 5 bases in between.

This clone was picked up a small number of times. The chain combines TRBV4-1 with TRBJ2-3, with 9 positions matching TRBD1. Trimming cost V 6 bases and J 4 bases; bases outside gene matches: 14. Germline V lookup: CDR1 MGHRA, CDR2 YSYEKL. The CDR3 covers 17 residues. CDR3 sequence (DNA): TGCGCCAGCAGACCTATCGCGGCGGGGGACAGGGCAGATACGCAGTATTTT. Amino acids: CASRPIAAGDRADTQYF.

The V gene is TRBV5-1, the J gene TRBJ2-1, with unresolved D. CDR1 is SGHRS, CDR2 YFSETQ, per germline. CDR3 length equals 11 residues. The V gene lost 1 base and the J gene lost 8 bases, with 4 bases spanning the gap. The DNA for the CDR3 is TGCGCCAGCAGCTTGTCGGATGAGCAGTTCTTC. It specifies CASSLSDEQFF.

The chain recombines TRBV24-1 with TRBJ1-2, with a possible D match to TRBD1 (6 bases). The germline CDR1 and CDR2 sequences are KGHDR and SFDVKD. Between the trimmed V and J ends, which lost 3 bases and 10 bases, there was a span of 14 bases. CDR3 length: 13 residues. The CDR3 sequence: CATSDPTGTHYTF. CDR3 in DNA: TGTGCCACCAGTGATCCCACCGGGACACACTACACCTTC.